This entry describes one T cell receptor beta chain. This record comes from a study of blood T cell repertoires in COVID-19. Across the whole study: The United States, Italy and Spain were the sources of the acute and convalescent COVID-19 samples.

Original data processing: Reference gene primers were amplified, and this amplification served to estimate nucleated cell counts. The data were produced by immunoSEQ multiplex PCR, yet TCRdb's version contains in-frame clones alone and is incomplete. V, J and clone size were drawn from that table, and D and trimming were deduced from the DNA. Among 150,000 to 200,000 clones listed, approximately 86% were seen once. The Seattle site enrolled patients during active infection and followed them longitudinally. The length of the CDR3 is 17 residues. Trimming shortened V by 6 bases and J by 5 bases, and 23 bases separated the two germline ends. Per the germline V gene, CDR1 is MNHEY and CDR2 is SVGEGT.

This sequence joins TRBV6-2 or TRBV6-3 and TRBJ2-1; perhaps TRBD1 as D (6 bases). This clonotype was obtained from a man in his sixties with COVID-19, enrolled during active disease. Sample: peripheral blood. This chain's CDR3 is CASSPSPQGWQNNEQFF. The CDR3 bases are TGTGCCAGCAGCCCCTCGCCCCAGGGGTGGCAAAACAATGAGCAGTTCTTC.